This T cell receptor beta chain came from a study of cytomegalovirus exposure and HLA in healthy donors (dated by TCRdb to 2016 to 2017). About the full investigation: According to an earlier analysis of around 600 of the donors, about 180 million T cells yielded approximately 120 million unique TCR beta sequences and 276 Gb of sequence data. Around 320 gigabases of sequencing data and approximately 85 million unique TCR sequences were included in an early release covering several hundred HLA-typed donors. Of the 350 to 400 genotyped donors, roughly 85% fell in the genetic ancestry cluster associated with self-reported Caucasian donors. The aim of the study was to test whether cataloging public T cell receptors could identify signatures of past pathogen exposure. The study profiled the T cell repertoires of fewer than 850 subjects by immunosequencing and related them to cytomegalovirus serostatus. A separate validation cohort of more than 100 different subjects was used in addition to the 666-subject first cohort. To predict cytomegalovirus infection status, the study brought together high-throughput TCR immunosequencing, statistical association of individual TCRs with disease status, and machine learning. In a later analysis, previously published TCR beta repertoires from fewer than 750 donors were re-analyzed and high-resolution HLA genotyping was added so that TCR occurrence patterns could be studied. The later analysis used no new phenotypic data to find candidate immune exposures, relying instead on TCR beta sequences and their occurrence across donors. An earlier analysis of several hundred of the donors used high-throughput TCR beta sequencing to judge whether each TCR beta V gene segment behaved as functional or pseudogenic. Alongside the repertoire data, information on donor age, sex, ethnicity and CMV serostatus was compiled. In a later genetic analysis, genome-wide SNP genotypes for about 65% of the roughly 700 donors were used, and that subset was treated as a discovery cohort. All discovery cohort repertoires had been generated using a single sequencing platform. HLA typing covered class I and class II loci at four-digit resolution. Typing coverage differed by locus: A, B, C, DRB1 and DQB1 were typed in about 620-640 donors, DQA1 in approximately 520, DPA1 in approximately 610, and DPB1 in 450 to 480. Roughly five DR-DQ haplotypes were handled as single units for association and clustering, since linkage in the cohort was strong. Among some 410 genotyped donors of the cohort, an average of approximately 200,000 unique TCR beta nucleotide sequences was sequenced per donor, of which approximately 19% were non-productive. General study outcomes and caveats: Presence/absence analyses assumed roughly uniform sequencing depth across donors, an assumption that may not hold. In a later genetic analysis, fewer N-insertions in productive TCRs were reported among donors in an Asian-associated ancestry cluster than the approximately 670-donor mean. Some IMGT-functional V segments, including TRBV6-2 and TRBV6-3, could not be distinguished by the 87-base-pair reads and were therefore excluded. An association between a missense DCLRE1C variant and V-gene and J-gene trimming of TCR beta chains was found in a later genetic analysis and replicated in an independent cohort. A further reported finding was that TCR beta sequences accurately predicted the HLA-A and HLA-B alleles for most subjects in the first cohort. Several of the top co-occurrence clusters appeared to be linked to parvovirus B19, influenza, CMV and Epstein-Barr virus, according to a later analysis. Most CMV-associated TCR beta chains appeared to be HLA-restricted in a later analysis, and the HLA associations seemed to be driven largely by CMV exposure. The classifier was reported to diagnose cytomegalovirus status with high specificity and sensitivity in both the original cohort and the validation cohort. The sequencing pipeline was judged likely to have produced a cluster of highly shared sequence variants as a technical artifact. HLA typing was unavailable for some donors at each locus, so association tests used only the typed subset. An earlier analysis of 450 to 750 of the donors showed that most TCR beta V segments appeared in productive rearrangements either about 87% or about 30% of the time, which broadly matched IMGT annotations. In vitro tests confirmed that a few of the cytomegalovirus-associated TCR beta chains recognize cytomegalovirus antigens. When HLA alleles, especially DR and DQ, strongly co-occurred, attributing TCR associations to individual alleles was difficult. The study gave a list of about 170 TCR beta chains associated with cytomegalovirus. In a later analysis, some 17,000 TCR beta sequences were associated with specific HLA alleles at a false discovery rate of 0.05. CMV serostatus was the only immune exposure information available for the cohort. Most TCR sequences were observed very rarely across donors, whereas some public TCRs were present in many individuals. This cohort had only TCR beta chains sequenced, and the lack of alpha or paired-chain data limited which features could be detected. In a later analysis, HLA-associated TCR beta chains showed more clonal expansion and lower generation probabilities than non-associated chains that were equally common. A later analysis found that TCR association rates varied across HLA loci, with DRB1 alleles showing the most associated TCRs and HLA-C alleles the fewest. Correlated functional status among segregating V segments might be attributable to linkage disequilibrium, but an unknown experimental factor could not be ruled out. The authors suggested that the approach could potentially be generalized to other disease states and immunological phenotypes. Because counts were too low, some 17 rarely observed V segments, including chromosome 9 orphons, were left out of the earlier analysis of 587 of the donors.

The cohort was made up of under 800 healthy bone marrow donors. At the time of sampling, every cohort member was nominally healthy, though immune exposures that went unrecorded were likely present. Of the roughly 720 cohort members, fewer than 300 had positive CMV serostatus and roughly 350 had negative CMV serostatus, and CMV serostatus was not recorded for the donor. Every donor gave a peripheral blood sample, and the peripheral blood mononuclear cells from that sample were used for TCR beta sequencing. Genomic DNA was extracted from the blood cell samples with the Qiagen DNeasy Blood Extraction Kit. The library was built by means of the immunoSEQ multiplex PCR assay. For the multiplex PCR, a mixture combining 60 forward primers for TCR Vbeta segments and 13 reverse primers for TCR Jbeta segments was used. The CDR3 region of rearranged TCR beta genes was amplified from genomic DNA with a multiplex PCR assay. On the Illumina HiSeq System, the amplified TCR beta libraries were sequenced as 87-base-pair reads. The original methods were these. A later analysis counted tens of millions of unique TCR beta chains across the 670 or so repertoires, and some 11 million of these chains were shared by at least two donors. To remove PCR and sequencing errors, raw reads were error-corrected and collapsed into unique sequences using a nearest-neighbor algorithm that merged closely related sequences. V, D and J gene segments were assigned by aligning CDR3 sequences to IMGT reference sequences. For a sequence to be retained, a match of at least six nucleotides was required to both a V gene segment and a J gene segment. A rearrangement was called productive if the CDR3 had no stop codons and remained in frame with V and J, and every other rearrangement was called non-productive. Following IMGT convention, CDR3 was defined as the stretch from the second conserved V-encoded cysteine up to the conserved J-encoded phenylalanine. The earlier analysis of 587 of the donors excluded any sequence lacking an unambiguous match to a single V gene segment. In an earlier analysis of 450 to 700 of the donors, V segments were called functional above 56.7% productive rearrangements and were called segregating when the between-donor standard deviation exceeded 5%. To diagnose cytomegalovirus status from the catalog of TCR beta chain sequences, a statistical classification framework was built. In a later analysis, V and J genes were assigned by comparing TCR nucleotide sequences against IMGT/GENE-DB human TR gene sequences. A later analysis assigned CDR3 sequences and most-parsimonious VDJ recombination scenarios with the TCRdist pipeline. A later analysis defined each TCR beta chain by its CDR3 amino acid sequence plus V-gene family, and excluded reads lacking a unique V-gene family. To address suspected cross-contamination and a sequencing artifact, a later analysis removed around 600 highly shared, low-generation-probability nucleotide sequences. For each public chain, a later analysis derived a clonal expansion index from normalized ranks of inferred template counts within each repertoire. In a later analysis, generation probabilities were computed using a VDJ recombination model fitted to out-of-frame rearrangements, and the results were checked against IGoR. A later analysis scored TCR-TCR, TCR-HLA and TCR-CMV co-occurrence with hypergeometric tests, applying a repertoire-size bias correction to TCR pairs. In a later analysis, false discovery rates were estimated by permuting HLA or CMV assignments 20 times. A later analysis grouped co-occurring TCRs with DBSCAN, adding TCRdist sequence similarity when clustering within HLA-allele-positive subsets. For co-occurrence clustering, repertoires with fewer than 30,000 or more than 120,000 public chains were excluded, along with five or six repertoires with anomalous nucleotide sharing. Sourced from immuneACCESS, this table was stored by TCRdb with only in-frame sequences that have V and J called. A share of the clones is absent; for the studies checked, an unresolved V gene accounts for under half, and the remainder has no known explanation. The V and J calls and clone size are taken from that table; D and trimming were inferred from the DNA. Counted in this sample were over 100,000 clones; around 63% of them appeared once. The leading ten clones occupy around 5% of the sample.

Comments on this clone: Its antigen is unknown. No clone much larger than this one lies a single base away; base qualities are absent.

CDR1 SGDLS and CDR2 YYNGEE were looked up in the germline V gene. Taken from cysteine to phenylalanine, the CDR3 has 14 residues. The DNA shown is the 42-base CDR3, in frame from base 1. The germline V end is reduced by 3 bases and the J end by 6 bases; junction bases left unmatched: 6. The rearrangement joined TRBV9 to TRBJ2-7, and 10 junction bases match TRBD1. Specimen: PBMCs. The receptor's source is a human donor in good health. The CDR3 reads CASSEGQGSLEQYF. The nucleotide sequence is TGTGCCAGCAGCGAGGGACAGGGGTCTCTCGAGCAGTACTTC.